This TCR beta chain derives from a study of T cells after yellow fever vaccination. Regarding the study as a whole: Reappearance after the booster was observed for most primary-vaccination clones (roughly 97% CD4, just over 85% CD8). Faster peaking, at day 5 versus 15, marked a secondary response that was weaker.

This clonotype was counted ten times or more. The antigen remains unidentified. 5'RACE template switching produced TCR cDNA carrying a universal primer site and UMIs. TCRdb used MiXCR to reprocess the 5' RACE reads, holding one entry per CDR3 protein. Of under 80,000 distinct CDR3 sequences in the sample, 7.4% were seen once. This CDR3 is built from 18 residues. Germline V lookup: CDR1 SGHRS, CDR2 YFSETQ. V was pared by 4 bases and J by 2 bases, with 25 bases between. The sequencing used CD8+ T cells sorted from PBMCs, collected 15 days after the yellow fever booster vaccination. This sequence originates from a man in his thirties or forties who received the YFV17D yellow fever vaccine. The rearrangement links TRBV5-1 to TRBJ2-7; possible D gene TRBD1, 5 bases. The chain's CDR3 is CASSLDSSRRVFTYEQYF. CDR3 nucleotides: TGCGCCAGCAGCCTTGATTCGTCTCGCAGGGTCTTTACCTACGAGCAGTACTTC.